These T cell receptor beta chains were read from a single sample in a study of T cells in Graves' hyperthyroidism and ophthalmopathy. MiXCR, run by TCRdb on the multiplex PCR reads, gives a single entry per CDR3 protein. The sample has 450,000 to 550,000 distinct CDR3 sequences, around 22% seen once; the top ten hold about 10%. Sequencing was performed on blood. These receptors were collected from a woman in her 30s with Graves' ophthalmopathy. The CDR3 runs from the conserved cysteine through the conserved F or W. A D gene is named only where the DNA matches it firmly. The size entry is marked missing in some rows and otherwise reads once, few, many or a size class.

CDR3aa: CASSIFWGGHGYEQYF
CDR3nt: TGTGCCAGTAGCATCTTTTGGGGCGGCCACGGCTACGAGCAGTACTTC
abundance: .
v_gene: TRBV19
j_gene: TRBJ2-7
d_gene: .

CDR3aa: CASSPPAGLHTEAFF
CDR3nt: TGTGCCAGCTCACCACCAGCAGGGTTACACACTGAAGCTTTCTTT
abundance: .
v_gene: TRBV18
j_gene: TRBJ1-1
d_gene: .

CDR3aa: CASSFGGASGNTIYF
CDR3nt: TGTGCCAGCAGCTTTGGGGGGGCCTCTGGAAACACCATATATTTT
abundance: many
v_gene: TRBV5-5
j_gene: TRBJ1-3
d_gene: .

CDR3aa: CASSNKGLYEQYF
CDR3nt: TGTGCCAGCAGTAACAAGGGGCTCTACGAGCAGTACTTC
abundance: few
v_gene: TRBV6-5
j_gene: TRBJ2-7
d_gene: .

CDR3aa: CAISESSNSNQPQHF
CDR3nt: TGTGCCATCAGTGAGTCAAGTAATAGCAATCAGCCCCAGCATTTT
abundance: many
v_gene: TRBV10-3
j_gene: TRBJ1-5
d_gene: .

CDR3aa: CASRLGQHSGGYTF
CDR3nt: TGTGCCAGCAGACTCGGACAGCATTCGGGAGGCTACACCTTC
abundance: many
v_gene: TRBV6-2/TRBV6-3
j_gene: TRBJ1-2
d_gene: .

CDR3aa: CSASGIPSSYEQYF
CDR3nt: TGCAGTGCTAGTGGCATCCCTTCCTCCTACGAGCAGTACTTC
abundance: few
v_gene: TRBV20-1
j_gene: TRBJ2-7
d_gene: .

CDR3aa: CASSTITGGTNQPQHF
CDR3nt: TGTGCCAGTAGTACCATAACAGGGGGCACGAATCAGCCCCAGCATTTT
abundance: .
v_gene: TRBV19
j_gene: TRBJ1-5
d_gene: TRBD1

CDR3aa: CASNPGGGVNQPQHF
CDR3nt: TGTGCCAGCAACCCCGGGGGGGGGGTCAATCAGCCCCAGCATTTT
abundance: many
v_gene: TRBV12-3/TRBV12-4
j_gene: TRBJ1-5
d_gene: .

CDR3aa: CASSVRGSFSNTEAFF
CDR3nt: TGTGCCAGCAGTGTACGTGGCAGCTTCTCGAACACTGAAGCTTTCTTT
abundance: many
v_gene: TRBV2
j_gene: TRBJ1-1
d_gene: .

CDR3aa: CSAKSGHVGASGELFF
CDR3nt: TGCAGTGCTAAAAGTGGACACGTGGGCGCATCCGGGGAGCTGTTTTTT
abundance: .
v_gene: TRBV20-1
j_gene: TRBJ2-2
d_gene: .

CDR3aa: CASSWTFRNSPLHF
CDR3nt: TGTGCCAGCAGTTGGACATTTCGGAATTCACCCCTCCACTTT
abundance: many
v_gene: TRBV6-5
j_gene: TRBJ1-6
d_gene: .

CDR3aa: CASSESQPTPYEQYF
CDR3nt: TGTGCCAGCAGTGAGTCGCAGCCAACCCCCTACGAGCAGTACTTC
abundance: many
v_gene: TRBV2
j_gene: TRBJ2-7
d_gene: .

CDR3aa: CASSFGQGANYGYTF
CDR3nt: TGTGCCAGCAGCTTCGGACAGGGGGCTAACTATGGCTACACCTTC
abundance: many
v_gene: TRBV7-9
j_gene: TRBJ1-2
d_gene: TRBD1

CDR3aa: CISSQGGVQPQHF
CDR3nt: TGTATCAGCAGCCAGGGTGGGGTTCAGCCCCAGCATTTT
abundance: .
v_gene: TRBV3-1
j_gene: TRBJ1-5
d_gene: .

CDR3aa: CASSLGGGDETQYF
CDR3nt: TGCGCCAGCAGCTTGGGCGGCGGCGACGAGACCCAGTACTTC
abundance: few
v_gene: TRBV5-1
j_gene: TRBJ2-5
d_gene: .

CDR3aa: CAISAGTGFGYTF
CDR3nt: TGTGCCATCAGCGCTGGGACAGGGTTTGGCTACACCTTC
abundance: many
v_gene: TRBV10-3
j_gene: TRBJ1-2
d_gene: TRBD1

CDR3aa: CASSPGQHPTEAFF
CDR3nt: TGTGCCAGCAGCCCGGGACAGCACCCCACTGAAGCTTTCTTT
abundance: few
v_gene: TRBV7-8
j_gene: TRBJ1-1
d_gene: TRBD1

CDR3aa: CSVEGWQDEQYF
CDR3nt: TGCAGCGTTGAGGGCTGGCAGGACGAGCAGTACTTC
abundance: .
v_gene: TRBV29-1
j_gene: TRBJ2-7
d_gene: .

CDR3aa: CASRGQGFRYTF
CDR3nt: TGTGCCAGTAGGGGACAGGGGTTTAGGTACACCTTC
abundance: .
v_gene: TRBV2
j_gene: TRBJ1-2
d_gene: TRBD1

CDR3aa: CASSVQGGGNEAFF
CDR3nt: TGTGCCAGCAGTGTTCAGGGGGGGGGAAACGAAGCTTTCTTT
abundance: .
v_gene: TRBV6-1
j_gene: TRBJ1-1
d_gene: TRBD1

CDR3aa: CASSLLLLRGSYEQYF
CDR3nt: TGTGCCAGCAGCTTACTCTTGTTGCGGGGGTCCTACGAGCAGTACTTC
abundance: .
v_gene: TRBV11-2
j_gene: TRBJ2-7
d_gene: TRBD2

CDR3aa: CASSVQRGGTDTQYF
CDR3nt: TGTGCCAGCAGTGTGCAGCGGGGGGGCACAGATACGCAGTATTTT
abundance: many
v_gene: TRBV25-1
j_gene: TRBJ2-3
d_gene: TRBD2

CDR3aa: CASSSNWDKGYEQYF
CDR3nt: TGTGCCAGCAGTTCCAATTGGGACAAGGGATACGAGCAGTACTTC
abundance: .
v_gene: TRBV12-3/TRBV12-4
j_gene: TRBJ2-7
d_gene: .

CDR3aa: CASRETGGLNIQYF
CDR3nt: TGTGCCAGCCGTGAGACAGGGGGATTGAACATTCAGTACTTC
abundance: many
v_gene: TRBV14
j_gene: TRBJ2-4
d_gene: TRBD1

CDR3aa: CASSPPWYTF
CDR3nt: TGTGCCAGCAGTCCACCCTGGTACACCTTC
abundance: few
v_gene: TRBV28
j_gene: TRBJ1-2
d_gene: .

CDR3aa: CASSYSISSLNTEAFF
CDR3nt: TGTGCCAGCAGTTACTCGATATCCAGCTTGAACACTGAAGCTTTCTTT
abundance: .
v_gene: TRBV6-5
j_gene: TRBJ1-1
d_gene: .

CDR3aa: CASSLGSQGLEPQHF
CDR3nt: TGTGCCAGCAGCTTAGGGAGCCAGGGTTTGGAGCCCCAGCATTTT
abundance: .
v_gene: TRBV7-9
j_gene: TRBJ1-5
d_gene: .

CDR3aa: CATTPDREDGYTF
CDR3nt: TGTGCCACCACCCCCGACAGGGAAGATGGCTACACCTTC
abundance: few
v_gene: TRBV15
j_gene: TRBJ1-2
d_gene: TRBD1

CDR3aa: CAISVGTGVYEQYF
CDR3nt: TGTGCCATCAGTGTGGGGACAGGGGTTTACGAGCAGTACTTC
abundance: many
v_gene: TRBV10-3
j_gene: TRBJ2-7
d_gene: TRBD1

CDR3aa: CASSLRTGYTGELFF
CDR3nt: TGTGCCAGCAGTTTGAGGACAGGGTACACCGGGGAGCTGTTTTTT
abundance: few
v_gene: TRBV12-3/TRBV12-4
j_gene: TRBJ2-2
d_gene: TRBD1

CDR3aa: CASRTITGETGELFF
CDR3nt: TGTGCCAGCAGAACTATAACAGGGGAAACCGGGGAGCTGTTTTTT
abundance: many
v_gene: TRBV2
j_gene: TRBJ2-2
d_gene: TRBD1